The rows below give T cell receptor beta chains drawn from one sample of a study of cytomegalovirus exposure and HLA in healthy donors. Here immunoSEQ multiplex PCR was the method, and the copy in TCRdb shows in-frame clones only, minus some. The repertoire has around 160,000 clones, around 68% of them found once; the top ten carry around 3%. The specimen was PBMCs. These receptors came from a woman between 40 and 55 years old in good health and CMV-seropositive. The CDR3 runs from the conserved cysteine through the conserved F or W. The order of the fields is V gene, J gene, D gene, clone size, CDR3 DNA, CDR3 protein. A D gene is named only where the DNA matches it firmly. The size field is filled for only some rows; it gives once, few, many or a size class.

v_call: TRBV29-1
j_call: TRBJ1-5
d_call: .
clone_size: .
cdr3_nt: TGCAGCGTTCTTCAGGGGTTCGATCAGCCCCAGCATTTT
cdr3_aa: CSVLQGFDQPQHF

v_call: TRBV6-1
j_call: TRBJ2-4
d_call: TRBD1
clone_size: .
cdr3_nt: TGTGCCAGCAGTGTCGGGGGCATGGACAGGGGGGCGAAAAACATTCAGTACTTC
cdr3_aa: CASSVGGMDRGAKNIQYF

v_call: TRBV28
j_call: TRBJ1-1
d_call: .
clone_size: .
cdr3_nt: TGTGCCAGCAGTTTATCCTCCAGGGGGAACACTGAAGCTTTCTTT
cdr3_aa: CASSLSSRGNTEAFF

v_call: TRBV7-2
j_call: TRBJ2-1
d_call: .
clone_size: .
cdr3_nt: TGTGCCAGCAGCTTGGGCGGGGCGGGGTTCTTC
cdr3_aa: CASSLGGAGFF

v_call: TRBV6-1
j_call: TRBJ2-7
d_call: TRBD1
clone_size: .
cdr3_nt: TGTGCCAGCAGAACCCCCGGGACAGGGTTTTACGAGCAGTACTTC
cdr3_aa: CASRTPGTGFYEQYF

v_call: TRBV6-5
j_call: TRBJ2-2
d_call: TRBD2
clone_size: .
cdr3_nt: TGTGCCAGCAGTTGGGGGACTAGCAACACCGGGGAGCTGTTTTTT
cdr3_aa: CASSWGTSNTGELFF

v_call: TRBV4-3
j_call: TRBJ2-1
d_call: .
clone_size: .
cdr3_nt: TGCGCCAGCAGCCAAGTTTTAAGTACGGTGAATGAGCAGTTCTTC
cdr3_aa: CASSQVLSTVNEQFF

v_call: TRBV7-3
j_call: TRBJ2-3
d_call: .
clone_size: .
cdr3_nt: TGTGCCAGCAGCTCCTCTAGCGGCACAGATACGCAGTATTTT
cdr3_aa: CASSSSSGTDTQYF

v_call: TRBV6-5
j_call: TRBJ2-3
d_call: .
clone_size: few
cdr3_nt: TGTGCCAGCAACGGGGGTTCGGTCACAGATACGCAGTATTTT
cdr3_aa: CASNGGSVTDTQYF

v_call: TRBV6-1
j_call: TRBJ1-5
d_call: .
clone_size: .
cdr3_nt: TGTGCCAGCAGTGAAAGGGGGTGGGTGGGCAATCAGCCCCAGCATTTT
cdr3_aa: CASSERGWVGNQPQHF

v_call: TRBV5-5
j_call: TRBJ1-1
d_call: .
clone_size: .
cdr3_nt: TGTGCCAGCAGCTTGGGGGTCAGCGCTGAAGCTTTCTTT
cdr3_aa: CASSLGVSAEAFF

v_call: TRBV9
j_call: TRBJ1-2
d_call: TRBD1
clone_size: .
cdr3_nt: TGTGCCAGCAGCGGTCAACAGGGGACCTACACCTTC
cdr3_aa: CASSGQQGTYTF

v_call: TRBV29-1
j_call: TRBJ2-1
d_call: TRBD2
clone_size: once
cdr3_nt: TGCAGCGTTGTCTCCCTAGCGGGAGTGGAGGAGCAGTTCTTC
cdr3_aa: CSVVSLAGVEEQFF

v_call: TRBV28
j_call: TRBJ1-5
d_call: TRBD1
clone_size: .
cdr3_nt: TGTGCCAGCAGCCAATCACAGGGGGGCAATCAGCCCCAGCATTTT
cdr3_aa: CASSQSQGGNQPQHF

v_call: TRBV10-3
j_call: TRBJ1-1
d_call: .
clone_size: .
cdr3_nt: TGTGCCATCAGCACAGAAATGAACACTGAAGCTTTCTTT
cdr3_aa: CAISTEMNTEAFF

v_call: TRBV18
j_call: TRBJ2-1
d_call: TRBD2
clone_size: .
cdr3_nt: TGTGCCAGCTCACCCGCTAGCGGGTGGGAGGGCTACAATGAGCAGTTCTTC
cdr3_aa: CASSPASGWEGYNEQFF

v_call: TRBV27
j_call: TRBJ1-1
d_call: TRBD1
clone_size: .
cdr3_nt: TGTGCCAGCAGTCCAACCCCTTCGACAGGGGTTGAGAACACTGAAGCTTTCTTT
cdr3_aa: CASSPTPSTGVENTEAFF

v_call: TRBV5-1
j_call: TRBJ2-7
d_call: .
clone_size: few
cdr3_nt: TGCGCCAGCACCCTGGCTGGAGCAGATAGCTACGAGCAGTACTTC
cdr3_aa: CASTLAGADSYEQYF

v_call: TRBV28
j_call: TRBJ2-2
d_call: TRBD1
clone_size: .
cdr3_nt: TGTGCCAGCAGGCGGATCCCGGGACAGGGGGATACCGGGGAGCTGTTTTTT
cdr3_aa: CASRRIPGQGDTGELFF

v_call: TRBV6-1
j_call: TRBJ2-1
d_call: .
clone_size: .
cdr3_nt: TGTGCCAGCAGTGAATTGTTAGTCTCCTACAATGAGCAGTTCTTC
cdr3_aa: CASSELLVSYNEQFF

v_call: TRBV28
j_call: TRBJ1-1
d_call: TRBD1
clone_size: .
cdr3_nt: TGTGCCAGCACCCGGGGACAGGGGGCAATAGAAGCTTTCTTT
cdr3_aa: CASTRGQGAIEAFF

v_call: TRBV28
j_call: TRBJ1-6
d_call: TRBD1
clone_size: few
cdr3_nt: TGTGCCAGCAGCGCGGGACAGGGGGACCCGGCACCCCTCCACTTT
cdr3_aa: CASSAGQGDPAPLHF

v_call: TRBV9
j_call: TRBJ2-3
d_call: .
clone_size: few
cdr3_nt: TGTGCCAGCAGCCCCCGGCTAGCGTGGACTAGCACAGATACGCAGTATTTT
cdr3_aa: CASSPRLAWTSTDTQYF

v_call: TRBV5-1
j_call: TRBJ1-1
d_call: .
clone_size: .
cdr3_nt: TGCGCCAGCAGCTTGTTTTCCGAGGGAAACACTGAAGCTTTCTTT
cdr3_aa: CASSLFSEGNTEAFF